The T cell receptor (beta chain) under discussion was sequenced for a study of radiation and T cells in renal cell carcinoma. From germline, CDR1 is SGHDT and CDR2 YYEEEE. The CDR3 contains 13 residues. V lost 4 bases and J lost 5, with 12 bases in between. Repertoires were generated with immunoSEQ multiplex PCR, while TCRdb's copy carries only in-frame clones and drops some. Here the sample spans around 74,000 clones, 70% to 90% being singletons. Time point of the sample: blood 4 weeks post-SBRT, at nephrectomy. Indicated treatment: 15 Gy SBRT to primary tumor, nephrectomy 4 weeks later. Nephrectomy followed 15 Gy stereotactic body radiation by 4 weeks.

Sequences were derived from blood, sampled from a patient whose treatment included radiotherapy and nephrectomy. V gene TRBV5-6 combines with J gene TRBJ1-2; a weak D match, TRBD1 (6 bases). The receptor comes from a woman in her sixties or seventies with renal cell carcinoma. The CDR3 DNA sequence: TGTGCCAGCAGCGACGGGACACCTTATGGCTACACCTTC. Translation: CASSDGTPYGYTF.